This T cell receptor beta chain was captured by sequencing in a study of blood T cell repertoires in COVID-19. At the level of the study: Acute and convalescent COVID-19 samples came from the United States, Italy and Spain.

The method was immunoSEQ multiplex PCR; TCRdb's version includes in-frame clones alone and lacks a portion of them. The table records roughly 200,000 clones, around 82% of them present only once. V lost 6 bases and J lost 2; bases outside the gene matches: 13. The germline V gene encodes CDR1 KGHSH and CDR2 LQKENI. CDR3 length: 16 amino acids. The receptor's source is a woman aged 60-75 years with acute COVID-19. Sequenced material: PBMCs or T cells enriched from blood (not recorded which). The chain uses TRBV18 and TRBJ2-7; 7 bases agree with TRBD1. The CDR3 region has the DNA TGTGCCAGCTCGCCAAAGGGGGCACAGATCACCTACGAGCAGTACTTC. Its protein product is CASSPKGAQITYEQYF.